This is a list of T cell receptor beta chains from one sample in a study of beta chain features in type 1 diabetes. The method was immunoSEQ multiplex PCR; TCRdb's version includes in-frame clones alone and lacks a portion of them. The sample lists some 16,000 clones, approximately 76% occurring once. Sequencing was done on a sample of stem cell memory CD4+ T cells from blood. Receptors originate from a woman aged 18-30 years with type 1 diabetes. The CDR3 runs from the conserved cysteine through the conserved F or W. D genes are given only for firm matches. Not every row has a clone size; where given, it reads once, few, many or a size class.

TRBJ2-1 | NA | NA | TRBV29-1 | TGCAGCGTTGTCAGGTACAGCTCCTACAATGAGCAGTTCTTC | CSVVRYSSYNEQFF
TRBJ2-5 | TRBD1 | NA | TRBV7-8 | TGTGCCAGCAGCTTAGGGAGATGGACAGGGACGGAGACCCAGTACTTC | CASSLGRWTGTETQYF
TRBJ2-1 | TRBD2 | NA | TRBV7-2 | TGTGCCAGCAGCAAGACTAGCGGGAGAATCCAGAATGAGCAGTTCTTC | CASSKTSGRIQNEQFF
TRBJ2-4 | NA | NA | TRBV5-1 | TGCGCCAGCAGGCCAGGGGACGGCAAAAACATTCAGTACTTC | CASRPGDGKNIQYF
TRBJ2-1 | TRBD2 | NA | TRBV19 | TGTGCCAGTAGTATAGGTACTAGCGGTTTTACTGAGCAGTTCTTC | CASSIGTSGFTEQFF
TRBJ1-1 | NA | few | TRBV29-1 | TGCAGCGTGACGGCAGTGGGAGGAAACACTGAAGCTTTCTTT | CSVTAVGGNTEAFF
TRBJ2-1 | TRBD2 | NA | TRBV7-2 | TGTGCCAGCAGCTTAGATCTACTAGCGGGAGCTACAGGTGAGCAGTTCTTC | CASSLDLLAGATGEQFF
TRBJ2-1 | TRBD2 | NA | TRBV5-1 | TGCGCCAGCAGCTCCCTAGCGGGAGGGCTACGTGAGCAGTTCTTC | CASSSLAGGLREQFF
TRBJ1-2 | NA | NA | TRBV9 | TGTGCCAGCAGCGAAACCAGGGGCACGGGTGGCTACACCTTC | CASSETRGTGGYTF
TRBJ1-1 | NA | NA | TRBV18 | TGTGCCAGCTCACCACCGGGCCTGATGGCGGGGATCGTCTCTGAAGCTTTCTTT | CASSPPGLMAGIVSEAFF
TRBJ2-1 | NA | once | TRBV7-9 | TGTGCCAGCAGCTTAATGCTAGGGGGCAATGAGCAGTTCTTC | CASSLMLGGNEQFF
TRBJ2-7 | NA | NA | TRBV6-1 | TGTGCCAGCAGTAGGACAAGGGCCTACGAGCAGTACTTC | CASSRTRAYEQYF
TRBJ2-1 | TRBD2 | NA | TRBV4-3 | TGCGCCAGCAGCCACCCGAGCGGGGGCAGCTCCTACAATGAGCAGTTCTTC | CASSHPSGGSSYNEQFF
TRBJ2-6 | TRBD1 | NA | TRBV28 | TGTGCCAGCACCCCTCCGGCGGGACAGGGATTTTCTGGGGCCAACGTCCTGACTTTC | CASTPPAGQGFSGANVLTF
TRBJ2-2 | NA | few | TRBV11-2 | TGTGCCAGCAGCTCTGGACAGCAAGGTGCCCGGGAGCTGTTTTTT | CASSSGQQGARELFF
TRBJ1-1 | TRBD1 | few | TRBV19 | TGTGCCACTAGGGACAGGGGGTACACTGAAGCTTTCTTT | CATRDRGYTEAFF
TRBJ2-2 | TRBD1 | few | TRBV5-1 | TGCGCCAGCAGCTTGGACAGGGGAAACACCGGGGAGCTGTTTTTT | CASSLDRGNTGELFF
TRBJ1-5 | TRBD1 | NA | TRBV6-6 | TGTGCCAGCAGAACTACAGGGGATCAGCCCCAGCATTTT | CASRTTGDQPQHF